Shown below are 21 T cell receptor beta chains from a single sample sequenced in a study of CD4 and CD8 cells across lung adenocarcinoma regions (dated by TCRdb to the late 2010s). The receptor library was made with PCR. The reads were generated on a HiSeq X Ten. TCRdb cleaned the public reads at Q25 with fastp, built clones with MiXCR and kept in-frame beta chains. A single entry per CDR3 protein holds the most common genes and DNA from its merged rows. This sample has around 8,000 distinct CDR3 sequences in its table, and around 50% of those were observed once. About a sixth of the sample comes from the top ten. The material sequenced was CD4+ T cells from the margin of a lung tumor. The cell subset or site label here, explained by the study, means: tumor margin region. The source of these receptors is a female donor with lung adenocarcinoma. The CD4 and CD8 labels of this study may be unreliable.

As concerns this clonotype: At one boundary the junction diverges from the germline segment, which might be a read error. V and J are TRBV7-8 and TRBJ2-1; D assignment may be TRBD1 or TRBD2 (6 bases each). The J call could be wrong; TRBJ2-5 is a better fit for the DNA end. Germline loops: CDR1 SGHVS, CDR2 FQNEAQ. The CDR3 spans 14 residues. The CDR3 DNA follows: TGTGCGGGGTTCGGGGGCCGTGACCAAAAGACCCAGTACTTC. As protein: CAGFGGRDQKTQYF.

A word on this clonotype: Relative to the germline gene, one junction end is altered; a read error may explain this. The chain joins TRBV6-1 to TRBJ2-3; tentatively, D is TRBD1 or TRBD2 (6 bases each). CDR3 size: 14 residues. Germline V gives CDR1 MNHNS, CDR2 SASEGT. The CDR3 is CAGTGGRGQDTQYF. CDR3 nucleotides: TGTGCCGGCACCGGGGGACGGGGACAAGATACGCAGTACTTT.

The chain has TRBV6-1 and TRBJ2-3; perhaps TRBD2 as D (6 bases). CDR1 is MNHNS and CDR2 is SASEGT in the germline V gene. The CDR3 sequence is 14 residues long. V gave up 6 bases and J gave up 4 bases, with 14 bases separating them. CDR3 sequence: CASSGRGDPDTQYF. The DNA for the CDR3 is TGTGCCAGCAGCGGGCGGGGAGACCCAGATACGCAGTATTTT.

This sequence joins TRBV3-1 and TRBJ2-1; 7 bases map to TRBD1. Germline CDR1 reads LGHDT; CDR2 reads YNNKEL (reference sequence). Unmatched junction bases numbered 2, after V lost 0 bases and J lost 0 bases. This CDR3 spans 16 amino acids. The CDR3 DNA follows: TGTGCCAGCAGCCAAGAACAGGGGATCTCCTACAATGAGCAGTTCTTC. Translation gives CASSQEQGISYNEQFF.

The table lists this clonotype with many counts. J is TRBJ2-7 and V is TRBV7-2, with D unclear. Trimming removed 3 bases at V and 3 bases at J, with 6 bases between. The CDR3 covers 12 residues. The germline V gene encodes CDR1 SGHTA and CDR2 FQGNSA. CDR3 coding DNA: TGTGCCAGCAGCTTTTCGAACTACGAGCAGTACTTC. This codes for CASSFSNYEQYF.

The rearrangement uses TRBV3-1 and TRBJ2-1, with D tentatively TRBD2 (5 bases). The CDR3 length is 12 residues. V shed 1 base and J shed 9 bases, with 7 bases lying between them. Germline loops: CDR1 LGHDT, CDR2 YNNKEL (reference sequence). CDR3: CASSQGGFEQFF. The DNA for the CDR3 is TGTGCCAGCAGCCAAGGCGGGTTTGAGCAGTTCTTC.

J is TRBJ1-2 and V is TRBV25-1; 9 positions match TRBD1. The junction had 4 bases not matched to a gene; V was cut back by 2 bases and J by 6 bases. Germline CDR1 and CDR2: MGHDK and SYGVNS. The CDR3 length is 14 residues. Here the CDR3 DNA reads TGTGCCAGCAGTGAACCCGACAGGGGGAATGGCTACACCTTC. This codes for CASSEPDRGNGYTF.

The V call is TRBV7-6, the J call TRBJ2-4; D is possibly TRBD2 (5 bases). Germline loops: CDR1 SGHVS, CDR2 FNYEAQ. The V and J ends lost 6 bases and 13 bases respectively, with 13 bases between them. The CDR3 loop spans 11 amino acids. This chain's CDR3 is CASRLDGEQYF. CDR3 in DNA: TGTGCCAGCAGACTCGACGGGGAGCAGTACTTC.

Relative to its sample, this clonotype is medium-sized. The V gene is TRBV6-5, the J gene TRBJ1-2, with D possibly matching TRBD1 (5 bases). Trimming removed 3 bases from V and 7 bases from J, with 15 bases in between. This CDR3 has 14 amino acids. Germline V lookup: CDR1 MNHEY, CDR2 SVGAGI. As DNA, the CDR3 is TGTGCCAGCAGTTATGACAGATGGTCGGGTGGCTACACCTTC. It encodes CASSYDRWSGGYTF.

The DNA for the CDR3 is TGTGCCAGCAGTTACTCCCCGTGGGGGGCAGATACGCAGTATTTT. It is translated as CASSYSPWGADTQYF. The V and J genes are TRBV6-5 and TRBJ2-3; tentative D call: TRBD2 (6 bases). The CDR3 sequence is 15 residues long. The germline V gene has CDR1 MNHEY and CDR2 SVGAGI. V dropped 0 bases and J dropped 4 bases, with 11 bases sitting between them.

The table lists this clonotype with a few counts. The J gene is TRBJ2-1, the V gene TRBV27; no reliable D call. The DNA end favors TRBJ2-5, so the J call may be wrong. CDR3 size: 13 residues. CDR1 is MNHEY, CDR2 SMNVEV, per germline (reference sequence). As DNA, the CDR3 is TGTGCCAGCAGTCCCGGACCGGTTGAGACCCAGTACTTC. Protein sequence: CASSPGPVETQYF.

J is TRBJ1-3 and V is TRBV6-5; the match to TRBD1 covers 9 bases. CDR3 length equals 15 residues. The V gene end was trimmed by 4 bases and the J gene end by 4 bases; junction bases not matched to a gene: 5. From germline, CDR1 is MNHEY and CDR2 SVGAGI. The CDR3 region has the DNA TGTGCCAGCAGTTCCTCGGGACAGGGAGGAAACACCATATATTTT. Its protein is CASSSSGQGGNTIYF.

As to this clonotype: One junction end disagrees with the germline gene, perhaps due to a read error. The chain is built from TRBV6-1 and TRBJ2-5, with 9 positions matching TRBD2. Germline-derived CDR1 and CDR2 are MNHNS and SASEGT. The CDR3 totals 14 residues. CDR3 sequence reads: CASSGGPVKDTQYF. The DNA for the CDR3 is TGTGCGAGCAGCGGGGGGCCTGTCAAAGATACCCAGTACTTC.

The sample holds a few counts of this clonotype. The chain uses TRBV27 and TRBJ1-1; weak D call: TRBD1 (5 bases). V shed 3 bases and J shed 4 bases, with 12 bases lying between them. The CDR3 loop spans 14 amino acids. Per the germline V gene, CDR1 is MNHEY and CDR2 is SMNVEV (reference sequence). CDR3 coding DNA: TGTGCCAGCAGTTTTCGACCAGGGTCCACTGAAGCTTTCTTT. This codes for CASSFRPGSTEAFF.

V gene TRBV6-5 combines with J gene TRBJ1-1; D ambiguous. From germline, CDR1 is MNHEY and CDR2 SVGAGI. V dropped 5 bases and J dropped 5 bases, with 12 bases sitting between them. The length of the CDR3 is 13 residues. This chain's CDR3 is CASSVHSRTEAFF. In nucleotides, the CDR3 is TGTGCCAGCAGTGTACACAGTAGGACTGAAGCTTTCTTT.

V is TRBV6-5 and J is TRBJ2-3; 9 nucleotides match TRBD2. Germline CDR1 is MNHEY and CDR2 is SVGAGI. The CDR3 is made up of 16 amino acids. V was pared by 2 bases and J by 14 bases, with 17 bases of the junction left unmatched. The CDR3 sequence is CASSYGDSGSTGALYF. The CDR3 DNA is TGTGCCAGCAGTTACGGTGATAGCGGGAGCACAGGGGCGCTGTATTTT.

By proportion, this clonotype is medium-sized. The chain couples TRBV6-1 to TRBJ2-1, with D possibly TRBD1 on 5 matching bases. The J call may be faulty, since TRBJ2-5 better matches the DNA end. CDR1 is MNHNS, CDR2 SASEGT, per germline. There are 13 residues in the CDR3. Written as DNA, the CDR3 is TGTGCCAGCAAGCAGGGTGTCGTGGAGACCCAGTACTTC. This sequence encodes CASKQGVVETQYF.

The chain links TRBV6-1 to TRBJ2-4; D is possibly TRBD2 (7 bases). CDR1 is MNHNS, CDR2 SASEGT, per germline. This CDR3 has 16 residues. V was shortened by 7 bases and J by 1 base, with 17 bases between the two germline ends. CDR3 nucleotides: TGTGCCAGCAAGGGAGGGGGGGGGTTGGCCAAAAACATTCAGTACTTC. Translated, it gives CASKGGGGLAKNIQYF.

The CDR3 DNA sequence: TGCGCCAGCAGTGAGATGACAGGGGCGCTGGGCGAGCAGTACTTC. It is translated as CASSEMTGALGEQYF. The chain uses TRBV10-1 and TRBJ2-1; TRBD1 aligns across 8 bases. The J call may be mistaken, given a closer DNA end match to TRBJ2-7. The CDR3 totals 15 residues. Germline assignment: CDR1 WNHNN and CDR2 SYGVQD (reference sequence).

The V call is TRBV6-1, the J call TRBJ2-3; D perhaps matches TRBD1 (5 bases). The V gene lost 6 bases and the J gene lost 10 bases, with 20 bases spanning the gap. The germline CDR1 and CDR2 sequences are MNHNS and SASEGT. This CDR3 spans 14 amino acids. The CDR3 DNA sequence: TGTGCCAGCAGAGGGGCGGTGCGCTCCAATGCGCAGTATTTT. This gives the protein CASRGAVRSNAQYF.

The genes are TRBV27 and TRBJ2-3; D is unresolved. V shed 7 bases and J shed 7 bases, with 21 bases lying between them. Germline V gene sequence: CDR1 MNHEY, CDR2 SMNVEV (reference sequence). CDR3 length: 15 residues. In nucleotides, the CDR3 is TGTGCCAGCAATGACCTCCCTTTGGAGTCTAATACGCAGTATTTT. Amino acids: CASNDLPLESNTQYF.